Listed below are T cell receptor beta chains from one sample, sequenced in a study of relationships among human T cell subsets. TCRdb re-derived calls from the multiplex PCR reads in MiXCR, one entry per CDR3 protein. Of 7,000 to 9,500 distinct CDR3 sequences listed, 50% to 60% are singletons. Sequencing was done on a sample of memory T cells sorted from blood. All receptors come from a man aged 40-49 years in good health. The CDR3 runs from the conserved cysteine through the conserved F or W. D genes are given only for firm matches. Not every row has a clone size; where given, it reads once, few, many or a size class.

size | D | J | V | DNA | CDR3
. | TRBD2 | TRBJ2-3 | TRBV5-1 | TGCGCCAGCAGCTTGGTTAGCGGGGTTGGGGATACGCAGTATTTT | CASSLVSGVGDTQYF
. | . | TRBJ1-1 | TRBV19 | TGTGCCAGTAGTTCCCGACGGGGGAACACTGAAGCTTTCTTT | CASSSRRGNTEAFF
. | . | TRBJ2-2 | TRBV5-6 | TGTGCCAGCAGCTTAGGGACAACCAACACCGGGGAGCTGTTTTTT | CASSLGTTNTGELFF
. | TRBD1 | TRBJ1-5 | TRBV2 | TGTGCCAGCAGGGACAGGGAGAAGCCCCAGCATTTT | CASRDREKPQHF
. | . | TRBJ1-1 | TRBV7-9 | TGTGCCAGCAGCCCCGACAGAAGGGGCACTGAAGCTTTCTTT | CASSPDRRGTEAFF
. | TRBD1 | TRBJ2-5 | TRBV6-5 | TGTTCCAGCAGGGGGCGGGCATCCATATCCCAGTACTTC | CSSRGRASISQYF
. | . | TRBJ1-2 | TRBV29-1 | TGCAGCGTTGCAGGAGGCTATGGCTACACCTTC | CSVAGGYGYTF
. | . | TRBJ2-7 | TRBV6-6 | TGTGCCAGCAGTTACATGGGGGTTCCCTACGAGCAGTACTTC | CASSYMGVPYEQYF
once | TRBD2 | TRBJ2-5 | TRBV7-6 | TGTGCCAGCAGCTCAGGCGGGACTAGCGGGAGGGCCCCGGAGACCCAGTACTTC | CASSSGGTSGRAPETQYF
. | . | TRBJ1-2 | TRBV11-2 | TGTGCCAGCAGCTTCAGGAATGGCTACACCTTC | CASSFRNGYTF
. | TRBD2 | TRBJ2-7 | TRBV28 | TGTGCCAGCAGTTTTGCGACTAGCGGGAGGGCCCAAATTTTC | CASSFATSGRAQIF
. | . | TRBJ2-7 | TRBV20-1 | TGCAGTGCTAGGAGTAGCAGTTCCCACGAGCAGTACTTC | CSARSSSSHEQYF
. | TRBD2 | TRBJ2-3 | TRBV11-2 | TGTGCCAGCAGCTTGACGGCGGGGGGCACAGATACGCAGTATTTT | CASSLTAGGTDTQYF
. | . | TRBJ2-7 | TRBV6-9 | TGTGCCAGCAATTCGCTTCCCACCGGTCCCTACGAGCAGTACTTC | CASNSLPTGPYEQYF
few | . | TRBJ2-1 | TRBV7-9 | TGTGCCAGCAGCCCTAGTGGGGGGGCGCAGTTCTTC | CASSPSGGAQFF
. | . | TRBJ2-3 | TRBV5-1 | TGCGCCAGCGCAATCGGCACAGATACGCAGTATTTT | CASAIGTDTQYF
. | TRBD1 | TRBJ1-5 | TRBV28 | TGTGCCAGCAGCGAAGGGACAGGGGGCGCCTTTCAGCCCCAGCATTTT | CASSEGTGGAFQPQHF
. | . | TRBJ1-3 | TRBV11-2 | TGTGCCAGCAGTCGTCCCCTCTCTGGAAACACCATATATTTT | CASSRPLSGNTIYF
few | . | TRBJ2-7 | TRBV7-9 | TGTGCCAGCACCAGAGGGGAGGGGGTACTCGAGCAGTACTTC | CASTRGEGVLEQYF
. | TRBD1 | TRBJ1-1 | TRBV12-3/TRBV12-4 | TGTGCCAGCAGTAATGGACAGGGGCAGAACACTGAAGCTTTCTTT | CASSNGQGQNTEAFF